One and the same sample provided the 2 T cell receptor beta chains below, sequenced in a study of T-cell reconstitution after alpha-beta-depleted transplantation in children. Unique molecular identifiers were incorporated into the prepared TCRbeta library. TCRdb reanalysed the PCR reads using MiXCR and keeps one entry per CDR3 protein. The data contain about 70,000 distinct CDR3 sequences, around 9.9% of them seen just once; the ten biggest clones take up about 12%. Specimen: PBMCs, collected before TCRalphabeta/CD19-depleted stem cell transplant. These receptors were collected from a boy aged 5-17 years with acute myeloid leukemia, due to receive a stem cell transplant.

This clonotype was seen many times. V gene TRBV4-3 combines with J gene TRBJ2-3, with D maybe TRBD2 (5 bases). V gave up 4 bases and J gave up 4 bases, with 12 bases separating them. CDR1 is LGHNA and CDR2 is YSLEER in the germline V gene. The CDR3 spans 14 residues. The CDR3 region has the DNA TGCGCCAGCAGCCCCTCGAGTAGCGCAGATACGCAGTATTTT. This translates into CASSPSSSADTQYF.

In its sample, this clonotype was seen many times. This chain links TRBV3-1 with TRBJ2-5; TRBD2 agrees at 12 bases. Losses at the gene ends were 0 bases for V and 0 bases for J; bases not matched to a gene: 11. Germline V gene lookup returns CDR1 LGHDT and CDR2 YNNKEL (reference sequence). The CDR3 sequence is 20 residues long. This chain's CDR3 is CASSQDLAGGKEGYQETQYF. CDR3 nucleotides: TGTGCCAGCAGCCAAGATCTAGCGGGGGGGAAAGAGGGATACCAAGAGACCCAGTACTTC.